A single sample gave rise to the 20 T cell receptor beta chains below, sequenced in a study of Ad26.COV2.S vaccination and SARS-CoV-2 variants. Treatment defined: around 19 received Ad26.COV2.S at low or high dose, single or two shots; roughly five received placebo; per-sample allocation not given. Samples came from day 63 after the first vaccine or placebo injection. Sequencing was performed with immunoSEQ multiplex PCR; in TCRdb, only in-frame clones are kept and a portion is missing. The sample has roughly 410,000 clones; 83% are singletons. The sequencing here drew on peripheral blood, taken in a trial of Ad26.COV2.S vaccine versus placebo. These receptors came from a person between 18 and 65 years old who received the Ad26.COV2.S COVID-19 vaccine or a placebo.

The rearrangement uses TRBV7-9 and TRBJ2-3; D not resolved. The V gene lost 7 bases and the J gene lost 6 bases, with 8 bases spanning the gap. CDR1 and CDR2 (germline): SEHNR, FQNEAQ (reference sequence). The CDR3 loop spans 11 amino acids. The CDR3 coding sequence is TGTGCCAGCACCAGTTCCGATACGCAGTATTTT. It is translated as CASTSSDTQYF.

The chain links TRBV6-2 or TRBV6-3 to TRBJ2-7; 11 bases align to TRBD2. The V and J ends lost 6 bases and 2 bases, in that order; junction bases with no gene match: 9. The CDR3 is 16 amino acids. Germline-derived CDR1 and CDR2 are MNHEY and SVGEGT. The CDR3, as DNA: TGTGCCAGCAGCCGCCCCCTAGCGGGGGGTCCCTACGAGCAGTACTTC. It encodes CASSRPLAGGPYEQYF.

The chain links TRBV5-6 to TRBJ1-2, with no clear D. Germline loops: CDR1 SGHDT, CDR2 YYEEEE. V was cut by 0 bases and J by 7 bases, with 7 bases left in between. The CDR3 is 12 amino acids. CDR3 sequence (DNA): TGTGCCAGCAGCTTGGAAAGTTTTGGCTACACCTTC. This sequence encodes CASSLESFGYTF.

The rearrangement joins TRBV3-1 (or the pseudogene TRBV3-2) to TRBJ2-5; D is ambiguous. CDR3 length: 14 amino acids. The germline V gene encodes CDR1 LGHDT and CDR2 YNNKEL (reference sequence). The V and J ends lost 0 bases and 7 bases respectively, with 12 bases between them. DNA for the CDR3: TGTGCCAGCAGCCAAGATACGACCCCGCGGACCCAGTACTTC. It specifies CASSQDTTPRTQYF.

The genes are TRBV19 and TRBJ1-5; no clear D gene. CDR1 and CDR2 from the germline V gene are LNHDA and SQIVND (reference sequence). V lost 10 bases to trimming and J lost 5 bases, with 15 bases between them. The CDR3 has 13 amino acids. The CDR3 DNA sequence: TGTGCCACCGACCGGAACACATATCAGCCCCAGCATTTT. Translating gives CATDRNTYQPQHF.

The CDR3 reads CASTTVRNTIYF. Here the CDR3 DNA reads TGTGCCAGCACGACAGTCAGAAACACCATATATTTT. J is TRBJ1-3 and V is TRBV6-6, with D possibly TRBD1 on 5 matching bases. This CDR3 is built from 12 residues. With 7 bases removed from V and 5 bases from J, the gap between germline ends came to 9 bases. CDR1 is MNHNY, CDR2 SVGAGI, per germline (reference sequence).

This sequence joins TRBV29-1 and TRBJ2-1; D is ambiguous. Looked up from germline, CDR1 is SQVTM and CDR2 is ANQGSEA. CDR3 length: 12 amino acids. Trimming pared 7 bases from V and 5 bases from J, leaving 12 bases between. CDR3 in DNA: TGCAGCGACCGGGCCGAAGACAATGAGCAGTTCTTC. Amino acids: CSDRAEDNEQFF.

The V call is TRBV9, the J call TRBJ2-7; 7 bases map to TRBD2. Looked up from germline, CDR1 is SGDLS and CDR2 is YYNGEE. The V segment lost 1 base and the J segment 3 bases; nucleotides outside the gene matches: 4. The CDR3 consists of 14 residues. The chain's CDR3 is CASSVTSENYEQYF. The CDR3 bases are TGTGCCAGCAGCGTAACTAGCGAGAACTACGAGCAGTACTTC. The variable domain in full, with the rest retrieved from reference TRBV9 and TRBJ2-7, is DSGVTQTPKHLITATGQRVTLRCSPRSGDLSVYWYQQSLDQGLQFLIQYYNGEERAKGNILERFSAQQFPDLHSELNLSSLELGDSALYFCASSVTSENYEQYFGPGTRLTVT.

V and J are TRBV7-9 and TRBJ2-1, with a weak D call TRBD2 (6 bases). CDR3 length: 16 residues. CDR1 is SEHNR and CDR2 is FQNEAQ in the germline V gene (reference sequence). Deletions cut 5 bases from V and 5 bases from J, with 19 bases between. The CDR3 DNA follows: TGTGCCAGCAGCATGGAACGAGGGAGGAGGGACAATGAGCAGTTCTTC. This translates into CASSMERGRRDNEQFF.

This chain links TRBV11-2 with TRBJ1-3, with unresolved D. Trimming removed 1 base at V and 0 bases at J, with 7 bases between. This CDR3 is built from 15 residues. CDR1 is SGHAT, CDR2 FQNNGV, per germline. CDR3 nucleotides: TGTGCCAGCAGCTTAGCGCTGAGCTCTGGAAACACCATATATTTT. Protein product: CASSLALSSGNTIYF.

The chain joins TRBV19 to TRBJ1-2; the D gene is possibly TRBD1 (5 bases). CDR3 length: 13 residues. CDR1 and CDR2 (germline): LNHDA, SQIVND (reference sequence). Trimming cost V 5 bases and J 4 bases, with 11 bases left between them. The CDR3 region has the DNA TGTGCCAGTAGTCGCGGGGGAAGCTATGGCTACACCTTC. Protein: CASSRGGSYGYTF.

CDR3 loop: CASSPGGTSNEKLFF. The CDR3 bases are TGCGCCAGCAGCCCGGGGGGGACTTCTAATGAAAAACTGTTTTTT. V usage is TRBV5-1 and J usage is TRBJ1-4; perhaps TRBD1 as D (5 bases). The V end was cut by 4 bases, the J end by 3 bases, with 13 bases between. Germline-derived CDR1 and CDR2 are SGHRS and YFSETQ. The CDR3 contains 15 residues.

This chain joins TRBV18 and TRBJ1-1; 8 bases are shared with TRBD1. With V trimmed by 3 bases and J by 4 bases, 1 base remained unmatched. In germline, CDR1 is KGHSH, CDR2 LQKENI. This CDR3 spans 13 amino acids. DNA of the CDR3: TGTGCCAGCTCACCGACAGGGGTCACTGAAGCTTTCTTT. Protein sequence: CASSPTGVTEAFF.

The J gene is TRBJ2-3, the V gene TRBV3-1 (or the pseudogene TRBV3-2), with TRBD2 as a possible D gene (5 bases). V was shortened by 0 bases and J by 1 base, with 5 bases between the two germline ends. Germline V gene sequence: CDR1 LGHDT, CDR2 YNNKEL (reference sequence). The CDR3 is 14 amino acids. CDR3 bases: TGTGCCAGCAGCCAAGAGAGGGGCACAGATACGCAGTATTTT. It codes for CASSQERGTDTQYF.

This sequence joins TRBV19 and TRBJ2-7, with D perhaps TRBD1 (6 bases). CDR3 length equals 14 residues. With 5 bases removed from V and 5 bases from J, the gap between germline ends came to 16 bases. CDR1 and CDR2 from the germline V gene are LNHDA and SQIVND (reference sequence). Here the CDR3 DNA reads TGTGCCAGTAGTGTCAGGGGCTACTCGGACGAGCAGTACTTC. Amino acids: CASSVRGYSDEQYF.

The chain combines TRBV3-1 (or the pseudogene TRBV3-2) with TRBJ1-1, with D possibly TRBD1 on 6 matching bases. With 1 base removed from V and 5 bases from J, the gap between germline ends came to 14 bases. Germline V gene lookup returns CDR1 LGHDT and CDR2 YNNKEL (reference sequence). CDR3 length: 15 residues. The CDR3 reads CASSQVPGARTEAFF. The CDR3 nucleotides are TGTGCCAGCAGCCAAGTTCCGGGGGCTAGAACTGAAGCTTTCTTT.

The chain couples TRBV18 to TRBJ1-5; D possibly corresponds to TRBD1 (5 bases). Looked up from germline, CDR1 is KGHSH and CDR2 is LQKENI. The CDR3 length is 17 residues. Trimming removed 2 bases at V and 1 base at J, with 15 bases between. CDR3 in amino acids: CASSPSGQGRSNQPQHF. The CDR3 DNA reads TGTGCCAGCTCACCATCGGGGCAGGGAAGGAGCAATCAGCCCCAGCATTTT.

This clone was seen just once. The rearrangement uses TRBV18 and TRBJ2-7, with unresolved D. Trimming left V 1 base short and J 4 bases short, with 20 bases between. The CDR3 length is 17 residues. Per the germline V gene, CDR1 is KGHSH and CDR2 is LQKENI. The CDR3 nucleotides read TGTGCCAGCTCACCACTGGGCCAGGCTCCTGCTGGTTACGAGCAGTACTTC. This translates into CASSPLGQAPAGYEQYF.

CDR3 nucleotide sequence: TGTGCCAGCTCACCGCAGGGGCTATACAATGAGCAGTTCTTC. Its translation is CASSPQGLYNEQFF. The V gene is TRBV18, the J gene TRBJ2-1; TRBD1 might be the D (6 bases). The CDR3 is 14 amino acids. Germline V gene lookup returns CDR1 KGHSH and CDR2 LQKENI. V dropped 3 bases and J dropped 4 bases, with 10 bases sitting between them.

The rearrangement links TRBV7-2 to TRBJ2-1; a weak D match, TRBD1 (6 bases). This CDR3 is 15 amino acids long. V gave up 3 bases and J gave up 5 bases, with 14 bases separating them. The germline V gene has CDR1 SGHTA and CDR2 FQGNSA. The CDR3 region has the DNA TGTGCCAGCAGCTTTCAGGCACAGGGAAACAATGAGCAGTTCTTC. Protein sequence: CASSFQAQGNNEQFF.